The 29 T cell receptor beta chains below were found in one sample sequenced in a study of blood T cells in healthy people across ages (dated by TCRdb to between 2014 and 2017). The protocol used for the library was 5' RACE. Instrument on record: Illumina HiSeq 2500. The second PCR ran for about 6 to 12 cycles and used a J-beta primer mix along with a sample-barcoded 5' primer. TCRdb reprocessing: public reads trimmed at Q25 with fastp, clones called with MiXCR, in-frame beta chains kept. Every CDR3 protein is listed once, alongside the most common genes and DNA of its rows. The sample includes around 1.5 million distinct CDR3 sequences, with about 31% observed a single time. The ten largest clonotypes hold approximately 10% of the sample. Sequencing was carried out using blood. These TCRs come from a woman aged 25 to 45 in good health.

There are many counts of this clonotype. A read error may produce the germline difference seen at one junction end. This chain's CDR3 is CASSQVSYEQYF. CDR3 DNA: TGCGCCAGCAGCCAGGTCTCCTACGAGCAGTACTTC. This chain connects TRBV3-1 to TRBJ2-7; D remains ambiguous. Looked up from germline, CDR1 is LGHDT and CDR2 is YNNKEL (reference sequence). This CDR3 region has 12 residues.

V is TRBV5-1 and J is TRBJ1-2; D gene uncertain. Germline V CDR1 and CDR2: SGHRS, YFSETQ. The CDR3 runs 16 residues. The V end was cut by 0 bases, the J end by 6 bases, with 18 bases between. The CDR3 DNA reads as TGCGCCAGCAGCTTGGATGGCGGTTTCCTGAACGATGGCTACACCTTC. It is translated as CASSLDGGFLNDGYTF. Based on the CDR3 plus reference TRBV5-1 and TRBJ1-2, the full variable domain is KAGVTQTPRYLIKTRGQQVTLSCSPISGHRSVSWYQQTPGQGLQFLFEYFSETQRNKGNFPGRFSGRQFSNSRSEMNVSTLELGDSALYLCASSLDGGFLNDGYTFGSGTRLTVV.

The J gene is TRBJ2-7, the V gene TRBV6-1, with D tentatively TRBD1 (5 bases). V lost 1 base and J 2 bases, leaving 12 bases between the germline ends. This CDR3 is built from 15 residues. Germline-derived CDR1 and CDR2 are MNHNS and SASEGT. In DNA form, the CDR3 reads TGTGCCAGCAGTGAAGGGCCAGGGCCCACCTACGAGCAGTACTTC. Its protein is CASSEGPGPTYEQYF.

This clonotype was counted between two and nine times. The chain couples TRBV30 to TRBJ2-1, with a weak D call TRBD1 (5 bases). The CDR3 loop spans 15 amino acids. The germline V and J ends were trimmed by 2 bases and 3 bases, with 14 bases remaining between them. CDR1 GTSNPN and CDR2 SVGIG come from the germline V gene (reference sequence). CDR3 nucleotide sequence: TGTGCCTGGAGTATCGACCAAGGGGTCTACAATGAGCAGTTCTTC. Its protein product is CAWSIDQGVYNEQFF.

This clonotype turned up a few times. The CDR3 is CASSDRANGYTF. The CDR3 coding sequence is TGTGCCAGCAGCGACAGGGCTAATGGCTACACCTTC. The chain joins TRBV6-5 to TRBJ1-2, with 7 nucleotides matching TRBD1. In germline, CDR1 is MNHEY, CDR2 SVGAGI. The CDR3 has 12 residues. The V gene end was trimmed by 6 bases and the J gene end by 6 bases; junction bases not matched to a gene: 4.

The J gene is TRBJ1-1, the V gene TRBV6-1; D is undetermined. Trimming took 6 bases from V and 1 from J, leaving 18 bases between them. The CDR3 is made up of 16 amino acids. CDR1 MNHNS and CDR2 SASEGT come from the germline V gene. The CDR3: CASSYILGRRNTEAFF. The CDR3 DNA reads as TGTGCCAGCAGCTATATTTTGGGCAGAAGGAACACTGAAGCTTTCTTT.

At least ten counts were recorded for this clonotype. The genes are TRBV24-1 and TRBJ2-5, with D possibly TRBD2 on 5 matching bases. The V end lost 3 bases, the J end lost 5 bases, and 12 bases lay between the germline ends. This CDR3 comprises 14 residues. Germline CDR1 reads KGHDR; CDR2 reads SFDVKD. The CDR3 protein is CATSDPGLGETQYF. In DNA, the CDR3 is TGTGCCACCAGTGATCCCGGACTCGGGGAGACCCAGTACTTC.

In this sample, this clonotype turned up a few times. The chain uses TRBV13 and TRBJ2-7, with D perhaps TRBD1 (5 bases). Trimming stripped 4 bases from V and 6 bases from J, with 22 bases between. This CDR3 spans 16 amino acids. The germline V gene encodes CDR1 PRHDT and CDR2 FYEKMQ (reference sequence). DNA for the CDR3: TGTGCCAGCAGCTCGAAGCAGGGCCCCTCGCGCCGCGAGCAGTACTTC. It yields the protein CASSSKQGPSRREQYF.

Comments on this clonotype: A much larger clone lies a single base off, so this may be a read error. The chain joins TRBV27 to TRBJ2-7; tentatively, D is TRBD2 (7 bases). CDR1 and CDR2 from the germline V gene are MNHEY and SMNVEV (reference sequence). The V end lost 10 bases, the J end lost 3 bases, and 22 bases lay between the germline ends. The CDR3 spans 15 residues. In DNA, the CDR3 is TGTGCCACCAGGGTCTCGGGGGGCCCATACTACGAGCAGTACTTC. Translation: CATRVSGGPYYEQYF.

In this sample, this clonotype turned up a few times. The J gene is TRBJ2-5, the V gene TRBV5-1, with a possible D match to TRBD1 (7 bases). The J call is uncertain, as TRBJ2-7 better fits the DNA end. The CDR3 consists of 14 residues. Looked up from germline, CDR1 is SGHRS and CDR2 is YFSETQ. This CDR3 is CASSPRQGLSEQYF. CDR3 bases: TGCGCCAGCTCACCTCGACAGGGACTCTCCGAGCAGTACTTC.

This chain connects TRBV7-3 to TRBJ2-5, with 8 bases lining up with TRBD2. The germline V gene encodes CDR1 SGHTA and CDR2 FQGTGA. The J segment lost 3 bases and the V segment lost 4 bases, leaving 7 bases of the junction unmatched. The CDR3 covers 15 residues. The CDR3 here is CASSSGVLAEETQYF. In nucleotides, the CDR3 is TGTGCCAGCAGCTCCGGGGTACTAGCGGAAGAGACCCAGTACTTC.

The chain combines TRBV6-6 with TRBJ1-1; the D is unclear. The germline gives CDR1 MNHNY, CDR2 SVGAGI (reference sequence). CDR3 length equals 14 residues. The V end was cut by 0 bases, the J end by 0 bases, with 5 bases between. CDR3 coding DNA: TGTGCCAGCAGTTACTCGAAACTGAACACTGAAGCTTTCTTT. It is translated as CASSYSKLNTEAFF.

Worth noting for this clonotype: One end of the junction varies from germline; a read error may be responsible. The J gene is TRBJ2-1, the V gene TRBV4-2; D is tentatively TRBD1 or TRBD2 (5 bases each). The germline gives CDR1 LGHNA, CDR2 YNFKEQ. The CDR3 extends over 16 amino acids. The CDR3 reads CASSQEVGDPGNERFF. The DNA of the CDR3 is TGTGCCAGCAGCCAAGAGGTCGGGGACCCCGGCAATGAGCGGTTCTTC.

The CDR3 DNA follows: TGCAGTGCCGTAGCGGGTACGTCATCCTACGAGCAGTACTTC. Its protein is CSAVAGTSSYEQYF. This chain joins TRBV20-1 and TRBJ2-7, with 7 bases matching TRBD2. Germline V gene data show CDR1 as DFQATT and CDR2 as SNEGSKA (reference sequence). V shed 6 bases and J 1 base; nucleotides not matched to a gene: 9. This CDR3 region has 14 residues.

The chain is built from TRBV4-2 and TRBJ2-7, with unresolved D. V dropped 0 bases and J dropped 3 bases, with 12 bases sitting between them. The CDR3 is 15 residues long. Germline CDR1 and CDR2: LGHNA and YNFKEQ. The CDR3 reads CASSQESSILYEQYF. DNA for the CDR3: TGTGCCAGCAGCCAAGAGTCTAGTATTCTCTACGAGCAGTACTTC.

There are many counts of this clonotype. The rearrangement uses TRBV29-1 and TRBJ2-5, with D possibly TRBD2 on 6 matching bases. Germline V gene sequence: CDR1 SQVTM, CDR2 ANQGSEA. This CDR3 is built from 17 residues. V was trimmed by 6 bases and J by 7 bases, leaving 30 bases between them. The DNA of the CDR3 is TGCAGCGTGGTAGGGTCCGTTGAGGCTAGCGCCGGGGGGACCCAGTACTTC. Residues: CSVVGSVEASAGGTQYF.

This chain uses TRBV27 with TRBJ1-2; D possibly corresponds to TRBD1 (5 bases). The CDR3 is made up of 16 amino acids. Germline V gives CDR1 MNHEY, CDR2 SMNVEV (reference sequence). V lost 2 bases, J lost 4 bases, and 17 bases lay in between. CDR3 DNA: TGTGCCAGCAGTTTAGGAGGGGCAGGGATGGGCTATGGCTACACCTTC. Translated, it gives CASSLGGAGMGYGYTF.

This sequence joins TRBV27 and TRBJ2-5; perhaps TRBD2 as D (6 bases). Near its end, the DNA agrees better with TRBJ2-7, so the J call may be wrong. The length of the CDR3 is 12 residues. Germline V CDR1 and CDR2: MNHEY, SMNVEV (reference sequence). CDR3 protein: CASSNGGTEQYF. The CDR3 nucleotides are TGTGCCAGCAGCAACGGGGGTACCGAGCAGTACTTC.

The table lists this clonotype with a few counts. A much larger clone lies one base from this, so it may be a read error. The J gene is TRBJ2-2, the V gene TRBV7-2; no definite D call. CDR1 and CDR2 (germline): SGHTA, FQGNSA. V was shortened by 5 bases and J by 6 bases, with 4 bases between the two germline ends. This CDR3 is 11 amino acids long. In DNA form, the CDR3 reads TGTGCCAGCAGCATTTCCGGGGAGCTGTTTTTT. Translation gives CASSISGELFF.

This rearrangement joins TRBV4-1 to TRBJ2-5; 12 nucleotides line up with TRBD2. The CDR3 spans 18 residues. V gave up 0 bases and J gave up 5 bases; unmatched junction bases: 10. In germline, CDR1 is MGHRA, CDR2 YSYEKL. In nucleotides, the CDR3 is TGCGCCAGCAGCCAAGAACTAGCGGGGGGCCAAAGTGTGGAGACCCAGTACTTC. This sequence encodes CASSQELAGGQSVETQYF.

This chain uses TRBV10-3 with TRBJ2-1; possibly TRBD1 for D (6 bases). The V gene's germline CDR1 is ENHRY and CDR2 SYGVKD. The CDR3 is 15 amino acids. V lost 5 bases, J lost 7 bases, and 18 bases lay in between. CDR3 sequence: CAISSPGTSGNEQFF. The CDR3 nucleotides read TGTGCCATCAGTAGCCCCGGGACATCAGGAAATGAGCAGTTCTTC.

This clonotype came up many times. The rearrangement uses TRBV20-1 and TRBJ2-7; 9 nucleotides line up with TRBD2. The junction had 9 bases not matched to a gene; V was cut back by 2 bases and J by 7 bases. CDR1 is DFQATT and CDR2 is SNEGSKA in the germline V gene (reference sequence). The CDR3 is 14 amino acids. This CDR3 reads CSARKAGGPGEQYF. The CDR3 DNA reads as TGCAGTGCTAGAAAGGCGGGAGGGCCCGGGGAGCAGTACTTC.

The V gene is TRBV25-1, the J gene TRBJ2-3; 8 nucleotides line up with TRBD1. The germline V gene encodes CDR1 MGHDK and CDR2 SYGVNS. The V segment lost 4 bases and the J segment 7 bases; nucleotides outside the gene matches: 10. The CDR3 totals 15 residues. The CDR3 here is CASSVIQGAGNTQYF. CDR3 in DNA: TGTGCCAGCAGTGTAATTCAGGGGGCAGGAAATACGCAGTATTTT.

V is TRBV7-8 and J is TRBJ2-1; the match to TRBD2 covers 10 bases. V shed 1 base, J shed 6 bases, and the junction held 6 bases outside the gene matches. The CDR3 extends over 16 amino acids. Germline V CDR1 and CDR2: SGHVS, FQNEAQ. The CDR3 region has the DNA TGTGCCAGCAGCTTAGGGGCCGGACTAGCGGCCAATGAGCAGTTCTTC. Its translation: CASSLGAGLAANEQFF.

The rearrangement uses TRBV20-1 and TRBJ2-2, with D unresolved. The CDR3 is 11 amino acids. Germline CDR1 reads DFQATT; CDR2 reads SNEGSKA (reference sequence). Trimming took 3 bases from V and 5 from J, leaving 4 bases between them. CDR3 coding DNA: TGCAGTGCTAGCCCGACCGGGGAGCTGTTTTTT. It specifies CSASPTGELFF.

V gene TRBV3-1 combines with J gene TRBJ2-5; D remains ambiguous. V gave up 2 bases and J gave up 0 bases, with 4 bases separating them. Germline CDR1 and CDR2: LGHDT and YNNKEL (reference sequence). CDR3 length equals 13 residues. Here the CDR3 DNA reads TGTGCCAGCAGCCAACCGAACCAAGAGACCCAGTACTTC. Protein: CASSQPNQETQYF.

This clonotype was seen a few times. This rearrangement joins TRBV20-1 to TRBJ2-1; the match to TRBD1 covers 8 bases. This CDR3 has 15 amino acids. Germline V gene sequence: CDR1 DFQATT, CDR2 SNEGSKA (reference sequence). V lost 0 bases to trimming and J lost 8 bases; unmatched junction nucleotides: 9. The CDR3 DNA reads as TGCAGTGCTAGAGACCCCGGACAGGGAGTCCATGAGCAGTTCTTC. It translates to CSARDPGQGVHEQFF.

This chain uses TRBV7-9 with TRBJ2-1; TRBD2 agrees at 9 bases. Trimming took 5 bases from V and 10 from J; bases not matched to a gene: 15. This CDR3 spans 16 amino acids. Germline assignment: CDR1 SEHNR and CDR2 FQNEAQ (reference sequence). CDR3 loop: CASSGPLAGVTGEQFF. DNA of the CDR3: TGTGCCAGCAGCGGTCCATTAGCGGGGGTCACCGGGGAGCAGTTCTTC.

J is TRBJ1-1 and V is TRBV5-1; 7 nucleotides agree with TRBD1. V lost 5 bases to trimming and J lost 11 bases; unmatched junction nucleotides: 9. CDR3 length: 12 amino acids. In germline, CDR1 is SGHRS, CDR2 YFSETQ. In DNA, the CDR3 is TGCGCCAGCAGTAGCACCGGGACAGATGCTTTCTTT. Its translation: CASSSTGTDAFF.